This TCR beta chain appears in the sequencing data of a study of spatial heterogeneity in lung cancer. Study-level points and caveats: More often at tumor resection than at routine follow-up, ubiquitous expanded tumor TCRs were detected in the blood.

Time point in this sample: sample taken at primary tumor resection. There were roughly 78 donors, all of them untreated patients with early-stage non-small cell lung cancer. Unsorted whole RNA samples from tumor, nontumor lung or frozen PBMC were sequenced. This clonotype was recorded at least ten times. Antigen specificity is unknown. Trimming at V came to 6 bases and at J to 8 bases, leaving 10 bases not matched to a gene. CDR1 is WSHSY, CDR2 SAAADI, per germline. The CDR3 consists of 16 residues. In the library, each TCR cDNA molecule bore its own unique molecular identifier. TCRdb reanalysed the 5' RACE reads using MiXCR and keeps one entry per CDR3 protein. The sample contains some 25,000 distinct CDR3 sequences, around 5% of which appear only once.

The input for sequencing was PBMCs, taken at surgery. This clonotype was sampled from a male donor with early-stage non-small cell lung cancer. The chain joins TRBV10-2 to TRBJ2-1, with 13 bases that match TRBD2. Here the CDR3 DNA reads TGCGCCAGCAGGGATGGGACTAGCGGGGACCTTTATGAGCAGTTCTTC. This gives the protein CASRDGTSGDLYEQFF.